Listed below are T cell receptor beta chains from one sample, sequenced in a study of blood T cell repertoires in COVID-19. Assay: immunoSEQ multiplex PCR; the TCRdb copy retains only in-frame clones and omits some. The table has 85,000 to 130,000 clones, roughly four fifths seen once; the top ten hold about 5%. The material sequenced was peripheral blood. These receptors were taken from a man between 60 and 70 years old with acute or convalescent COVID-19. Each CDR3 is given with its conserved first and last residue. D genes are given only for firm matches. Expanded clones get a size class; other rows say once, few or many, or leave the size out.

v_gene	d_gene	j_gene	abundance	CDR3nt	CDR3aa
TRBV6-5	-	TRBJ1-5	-	TGTGCCAGCAGCCCCGGAGGCTTTGGGCCCCAGCATTTT	CASSPGGFGPQHF
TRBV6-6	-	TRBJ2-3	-	TGTGCCAGCAGTCGCAGGTTGGACAGTGCTAGCACAGATACGCAGTATTTT	CASSRRLDSASTDTQYF
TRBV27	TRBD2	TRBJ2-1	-	TGTGCCAGCAGTAATACAAGACTAGCGGGAGACCCCTACAATGAGCAGTTCTTC	CASSNTRLAGDPYNEQFF
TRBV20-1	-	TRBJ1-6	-	TGCAGTGCTAGGGAGTCCTCACCCCTCCACTTT	CSARESSPLHF
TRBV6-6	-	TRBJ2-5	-	TGTGCCAGCAGTTATCTGGGGGCCGGGACCCAGTACTTC	CASSYLGAGTQYF
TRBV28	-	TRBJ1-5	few	TGTGCCAGCAGTGTCGGGGGGGGCGCTTTTCAGCCCCAGCATTTT	CASSVGGGAFQPQHF
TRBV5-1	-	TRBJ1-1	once	TGCGCCAGCACCCAGGGAGGGGGGAACACTGAAGCTTTCTTT	CASTQGGGNTEAFF
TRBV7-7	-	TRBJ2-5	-	TGTGCTAGCAGCCCAGGCCGGGAATGGGAAGAGACCCAGTACTTC	CASSPGREWEETQYF
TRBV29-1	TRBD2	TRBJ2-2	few	TGCAGCGTTTCGCCGGGACTAGCGACGTCAGGGGAGCTGTTTTTT	CSVSPGLATSGELFF
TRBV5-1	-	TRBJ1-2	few	TGCGCCAGCAGCCCTGGGGGGGGAACATATGGCTACACCTTC	CASSPGGGTYGYTF
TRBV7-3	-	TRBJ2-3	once	TGTGCCAGCAGCTTAACGGCTCCCGACTCGAGCACAGATACGCAGTATTTT	CASSLTAPDSSTDTQYF
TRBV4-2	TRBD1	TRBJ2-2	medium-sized	TGTGCCAGCAGCCGTGACAGGGACGCCGGGGAGCTGTTTTTT	CASSRDRDAGELFF
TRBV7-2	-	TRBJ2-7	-	TGTGCCAGCAGCTTAGGGACATACTACGAGCAGTACTTC	CASSLGTYYEQYF